The rows below give T cell receptor beta chains drawn from one sample of a study of T cell responses to AZD1222 COVID-19 vaccine. The data were produced by immunoSEQ multiplex PCR, yet TCRdb's version contains in-frame clones alone and is incomplete. The sample has some 150,000 clones; 88% are singletons. Sequenced material: peripheral blood, taken after recovery from COVID-19. Every receptor here comes from an adult who had recovered from COVID-19. The CDR3 runs from the conserved cysteine through the conserved F or W. A D gene is named only where the DNA matches it firmly. Clone size is stated in some rows and not others, as once, few, many or a class when expanded.

TRBJ1-6	.	TRBV7-2	.	CASSLAASYNSPLHF	TGTGCCAGCAGCTTAGCGGCCAGCTATAATTCACCCCTCCACTTT
TRBJ2-7	.	TRBV19	.	CASSDPPTYEQYF	TGTGCCAGTAGTGACCCACCTACCTACGAGCAGTACTTC
TRBJ1-1	TRBD1	TRBV6-5	.	CASSKTGGASTEAFF	TGTGCCAGCTCAAAGACAGGGGGCGCGAGTACTGAAGCTTTCTTT
TRBJ1-2	.	TRBV20-1	.	CSARERGYTF	TGCAGTGCTAGAGAGAGGGGCTACACCTTC
TRBJ2-7	TRBD1	TRBV5-1	.	CASARPRDRGPPVEQYF	TGCGCCAGCGCCCGGCCCCGGGACAGGGGACCACCCGTCGAGCAGTACTTC
TRBJ1-1	.	TRBV7-9	.	CASTLHGGETEAFF	TGTGCCAGCACCCTTCACGGGGGTGAAACTGAAGCTTTCTTT
TRBJ2-5	.	TRBV27	.	CASSPGTPSRETQYF	TGTGCCAGCAGTCCTGGGACCCCTAGCAGGGAGACCCAGTACTTC
TRBJ2-5	.	TRBV7-8	once	CASGGGRETQYF	TGTGCCAGCGGAGGAGGGCGGGAGACCCAGTACTTC
TRBJ1-2	TRBD1	TRBV6-5	.	CASRPAWTGDYGYTF	TGTGCCAGCAGACCCGCTTGGACAGGGGACTATGGCTACACCTTC
TRBJ2-3	.	TRBV11-3	.	CASSLGGHDTDTQYF	TGTGCCAGCAGCTTAGGTGGACATGACACAGATACGCAGTATTTT
TRBJ1-5	.	TRBV28	.	CASSTGSPQPQHF	TGTGCCAGCAGCACAGGGTCCCCGCAGCCCCAGCATTTT
TRBJ1-2	TRBD1	TRBV7-9	.	CASSFDRDYGYTF	TGTGCCAGCAGCTTCGACAGGGATTACGGCTACACCTTC
TRBJ2-7	.	TRBV6-5	.	CASSLREGVEQYF	TGTGCCAGCAGCCTACGGGAAGGTGTCGAGCAGTACTTC
TRBJ2-7	.	TRBV5-5	.	CASSLVGSYEQYF	TGTGCCAGCAGCTTGGTGGGGTCCTACGAGCAGTACTTC
TRBJ2-7	.	TRBV11-2	.	CASSLSREYYF	TGTGCCAGCAGCTTAAGCAGGGAGTACTACTTC
TRBJ2-5	TRBD2	TRBV5-1	.	CASSPRLAGQETQYF	TGCGCCAGCAGCCCTAGACTAGCGGGACAAGAGACCCAGTACTTC
TRBJ1-4	.	TRBV10-3	.	CAISEKATEKLFF	TGTGCCATCAGTGAAAAGGCAACGGAAAAACTGTTTTTT
TRBJ2-2	.	TRBV29-1	medium-sized	CSVEVYGSGELFF	TGCAGCGTTGAAGTTTACGGGTCCGGGGAGCTGTTTTTT
TRBJ1-5	TRBD1	TRBV19	.	CASSRDRDSNQPQHF	TGTGCCAGTAGTAGGGACAGGGACAGCAATCAGCCCCAGCATTTT
TRBJ2-1	TRBD2	TRBV7-9	.	CASRPPGLAGGGEQFF	TGTGCCAGCAGGCCCCCGGGACTAGCGGGGGGGGGTGAGCAGTTCTTC
TRBJ2-1	TRBD2	TRBV5-4	.	CASSSSSGGIYNEQFF	TGTGCCAGCAGTTCCTCGAGCGGGGGGATCTACAATGAGCAGTTCTTC
TRBJ2-7	.	TRBV28	.	CASSQGFYEQYF	TGTGCCAGCAGTCAGGGGTTTTACGAGCAGTACTTC
TRBJ2-3	.	TRBV18	.	CASSPDSTDTQYF	TGTGCCAGCTCACCAGACAGTACAGATACGCAGTATTTT
TRBJ1-3	.	TRBV5-1	.	CASSPGSGDGNTIYF	TGCGCCAGCAGCCCGGGCTCAGGGGACGGAAACACCATATATTTT
TRBJ2-1	TRBD2	TRBV10-3	.	CAISEVTSAGNEQFF	TGTGCCATCAGTGAGGTGACTAGCGCCGGGAATGAGCAGTTCTTC
TRBJ2-3	TRBD2	TRBV7-9	.	CASSLGSGDTDTQYF	TGTGCCAGCAGCTTAGGTAGCGGGGACACAGATACGCAGTATTTT
TRBJ2-2	TRBD2	TRBV5-4	.	CASSLGRGVDHTGELFF	TGTGCCAGCAGCTTGGGTCGGGGGGTCGACCACACCGGGGAGCTGTTTTTT
TRBJ2-1	.	TRBV19	.	CASSIGQSAEQFF	TGTGCCAGTAGTATAGGACAGTCAGCTGAGCAGTTCTTC
TRBJ2-7	TRBD2	TRBV5-4	.	CASSAPGTSGSYEQYF	TGTGCCAGCAGCGCGCCCGGGACTAGCGGCTCCTACGAGCAGTACTTC
TRBJ2-3	.	TRBV9	few	CASSVGGAPDTQYF	TGTGCCAGCAGCGTGGGCGGGGCCCCCGATACGCAGTATTTT
TRBJ1-1	.	TRBV5-4	.	CASSPRTGEAFF	TGTGCCAGCAGTCCGAGGACCGGTGAAGCTTTCTTT
TRBJ2-7	TRBD2	TRBV7-8	.	CASSPASGRSSYEQYF	TGTGCCAGCAGCCCCGCGAGCGGGAGGAGCTCCTACGAGCAGTACTTC
TRBJ2-5	TRBD2	TRBV18	.	CASSPPSGGIQETQYF	TGTGCCAGCTCACCACCGAGCGGGGGTATCCAAGAGACCCAGTACTTC
TRBJ2-1	TRBD2	TRBV5-6	.	CASSFPGLADRSYNEQFF	TGTGCCAGCAGCTTCCCGGGACTAGCGGACCGCTCCTACAATGAGCAGTTCTTC
TRBJ1-5	.	TRBV19	.	CASSIGSFSNQPQHF	TGTGCCAGTAGTATAGGCAGTTTTAGCAATCAGCCCCAGCATTTT
TRBJ1-5	.	TRBV6-2/TRBV6-3	.	CASSYVRGGPGQPQHF	TGTGCCAGCAGTTACGTGAGGGGAGGGCCGGGACAGCCCCAGCATTTT
TRBJ2-1	.	TRBV5-1	.	CASSLARPGTTFYNEQFF	TGCGCCAGCAGCTTGGCCAGACCCGGGACAACTTTCTACAATGAGCAGTTCTTC
TRBJ2-7	.	TRBV25-1	once	CASSNRIYEQYF	TGTGCCAGCAGTAACAGGATCTACGAGCAGTACTTC
TRBJ1-1	.	TRBV5-6	.	CASSLGPEAFF	TGTGCCAGCAGCCTGGGTCCTGAAGCTTTCTTT
TRBJ2-5	.	TRBV5-6	.	CASSLRGRETQYF	TGTGCCAGCAGCTTGAGGGGCAGGGAGACCCAGTACTTC
TRBJ2-6	.	TRBV5-4	.	CASTPAGAGSGANVLTF	TGTGCCAGCACCCCGGCAGGGGCAGGTTCTGGGGCCAACGTCCTGACTTTC
TRBJ1-1	.	TRBV7-9	.	CASSFGQMNTEAFF	TGTGCCAGCAGCTTCGGGCAGATGAACACTGAAGCTTTCTTT
TRBJ1-3	TRBD1	TRBV7-9	.	CASSHRDSEGNTIYF	TGTGCCAGCAGCCACCGGGACAGCGAGGGAAACACCATATATTTT
TRBJ2-5	.	TRBV19	.	CASSNQDFQETQYF	TGTGCCAGTAGTAATCAGGACTTTCAAGAGACCCAGTACTTC
TRBJ1-2	TRBD1	TRBV6-2/TRBV6-3	.	CASSRPTGWDSNYGYTF	TGTGCCAGCAGTAGGCCCACCGGGTGGGACAGCAACTATGGCTACACCTTC
TRBJ2-5	.	TRBV29-1	.	CSVAYGGFQETQYF	TGCAGCGTTGCATACGGTGGGTTCCAAGAGACCCAGTACTTC
TRBJ2-5	TRBD2	TRBV3-1/TRBV3-2	.	CASSPSLAGEETQYF	TGTGCCAGCAGTCCCTCACTAGCGGGAGAAGAGACCCAGTACTTC
TRBJ2-2	TRBD1	TRBV5-1	.	CASSLVDRGIAGELFF	TGCGCCAGCAGCTTGGTGGACAGGGGGATTGCCGGGGAGCTGTTTTTT